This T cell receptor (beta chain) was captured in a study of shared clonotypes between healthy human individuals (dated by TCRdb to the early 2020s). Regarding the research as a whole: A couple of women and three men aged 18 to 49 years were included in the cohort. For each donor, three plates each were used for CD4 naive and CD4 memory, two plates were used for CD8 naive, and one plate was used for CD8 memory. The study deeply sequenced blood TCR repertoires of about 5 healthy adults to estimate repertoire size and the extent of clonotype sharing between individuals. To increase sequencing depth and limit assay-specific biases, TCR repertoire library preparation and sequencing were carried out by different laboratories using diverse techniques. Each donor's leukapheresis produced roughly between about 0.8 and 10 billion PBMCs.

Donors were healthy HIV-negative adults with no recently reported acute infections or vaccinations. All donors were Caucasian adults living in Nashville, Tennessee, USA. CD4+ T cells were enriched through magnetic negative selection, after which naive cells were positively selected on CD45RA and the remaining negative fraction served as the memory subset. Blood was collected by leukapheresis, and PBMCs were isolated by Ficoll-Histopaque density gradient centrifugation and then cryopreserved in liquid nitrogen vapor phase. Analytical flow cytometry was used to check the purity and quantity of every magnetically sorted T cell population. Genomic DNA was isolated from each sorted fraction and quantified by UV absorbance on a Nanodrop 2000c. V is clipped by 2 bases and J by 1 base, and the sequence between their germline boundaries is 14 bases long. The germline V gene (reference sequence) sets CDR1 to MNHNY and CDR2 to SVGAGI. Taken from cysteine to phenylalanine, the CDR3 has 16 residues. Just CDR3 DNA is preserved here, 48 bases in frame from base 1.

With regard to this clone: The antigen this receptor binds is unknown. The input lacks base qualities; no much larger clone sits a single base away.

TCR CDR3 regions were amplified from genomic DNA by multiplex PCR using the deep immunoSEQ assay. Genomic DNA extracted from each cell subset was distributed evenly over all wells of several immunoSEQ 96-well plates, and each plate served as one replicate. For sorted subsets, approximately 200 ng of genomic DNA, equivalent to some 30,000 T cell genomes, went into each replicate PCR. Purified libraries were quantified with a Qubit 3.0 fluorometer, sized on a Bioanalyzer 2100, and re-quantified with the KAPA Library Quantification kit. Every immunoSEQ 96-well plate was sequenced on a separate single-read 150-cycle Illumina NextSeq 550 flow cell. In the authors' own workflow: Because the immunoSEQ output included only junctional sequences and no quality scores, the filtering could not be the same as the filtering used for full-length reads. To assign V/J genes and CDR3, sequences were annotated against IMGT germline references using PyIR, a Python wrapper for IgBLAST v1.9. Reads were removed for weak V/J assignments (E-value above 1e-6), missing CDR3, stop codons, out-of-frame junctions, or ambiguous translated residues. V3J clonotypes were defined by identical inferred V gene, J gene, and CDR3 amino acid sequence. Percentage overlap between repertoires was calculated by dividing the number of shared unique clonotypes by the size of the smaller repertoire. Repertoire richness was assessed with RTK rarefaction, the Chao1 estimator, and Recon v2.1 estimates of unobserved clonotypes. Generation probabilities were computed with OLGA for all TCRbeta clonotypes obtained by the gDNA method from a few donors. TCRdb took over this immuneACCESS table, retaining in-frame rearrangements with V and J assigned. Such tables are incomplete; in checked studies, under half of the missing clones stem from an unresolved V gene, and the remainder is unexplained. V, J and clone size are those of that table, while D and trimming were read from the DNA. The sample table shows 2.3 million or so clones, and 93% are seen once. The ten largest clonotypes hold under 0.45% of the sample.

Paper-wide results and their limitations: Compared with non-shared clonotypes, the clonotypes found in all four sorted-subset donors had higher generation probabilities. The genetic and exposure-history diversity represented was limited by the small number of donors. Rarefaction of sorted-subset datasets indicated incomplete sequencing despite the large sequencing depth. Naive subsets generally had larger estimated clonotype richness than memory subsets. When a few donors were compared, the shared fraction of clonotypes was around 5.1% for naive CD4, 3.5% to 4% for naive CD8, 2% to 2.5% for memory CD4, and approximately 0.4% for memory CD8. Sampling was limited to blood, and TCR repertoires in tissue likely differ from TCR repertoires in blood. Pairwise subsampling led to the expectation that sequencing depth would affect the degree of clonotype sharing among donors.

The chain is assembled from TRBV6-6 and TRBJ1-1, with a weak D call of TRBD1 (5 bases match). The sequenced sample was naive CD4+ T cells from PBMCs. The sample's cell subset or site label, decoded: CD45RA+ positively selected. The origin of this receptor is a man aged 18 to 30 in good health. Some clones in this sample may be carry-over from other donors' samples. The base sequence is TGTGCCAGCAGTTACAAGAGGAGACAGTCGAACACTGAAGCTTTCTTT. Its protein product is CASSYKRRQSNTEAFF.